This T cell receptor (beta chain) was captured in a study of T-cell reconstitution after alpha-beta-depleted transplantation in children. This clonotype has only a few counts. Unique molecular identifiers were used to barcode this TCRbeta library. MiXCR, run by TCRdb on the PCR reads, gives a single entry per CDR3 protein. Of under 450,000 distinct CDR3 sequences in the sample, more than 10% were seen once. CDR1 and CDR2 (germline): SEHNR, FQNEAQ (reference sequence). The CDR3 has 14 amino acids. V lost 9 bases and J lost 0; bases outside the gene matches: 4. This TCR was sampled from a human donor who donated a stem cell graft to a child with Fanconi anemia. The sample here was PBMCs, taken from the stem cell graft. The rearrangement uses TRBV7-9 and TRBJ1-3, with 8 bases identical to TRBD1. The CDR3 DNA reads as TGTGCCAGTCGGACAGGGAACTCTGGAAACACCATATATTTT. Amino acids: CASRTGNSGNTIYF.